Detailed here is one T cell receptor beta chain. Its antigen is as yet unknown. The study sequenced cultured CD4+ T cell DNA using the Oncomine TCR Beta short-read assay. It was from cultured CD4+ T cells that genomic DNA was extracted. TCRdb recomputed calls from the PCR reads with MiXCR, one row per CDR3 protein. This sample has around 12,000 distinct CDR3 sequences, with roughly 50% found just once. The data derive from a study of vaccination and CD4 T cells after COVID-19. Study as a whole: Overlapping spike peptides of SARS-CoV-2, HCoV-NL63, HCoV-OC43 and HCoV-229E stimulated the cells.

The J segment lost 7 bases and the V segment lost 6 bases, leaving 7 bases of the junction unmatched. Germline CDR1 DFQATT, CDR2 SNEGSKA (reference sequence). The CDR3 has 12 residues. Noted treatment: approximately 11-day PBMC culture with coronavirus spike peptide pools or control peptides (ViraFEST assay). The ViraFEST method relied on peptide pools to expand antigen-specific T cells, followed by TCR sequencing. This TCR was sampled from a human donor who had recovered from COVID-19. Specimen: CD4+ T cells from blood, cultured in vitro. The chain links TRBV20-1 to TRBJ1-2; 8 nucleotides match TRBD1. Here the CDR3 DNA reads TGCAGTGCCGATTGGACAGGGCTTGGCTACACCTTC. Amino acids: CSADWTGLGYTF.